Following are 30 T cell receptor beta chains from one sample sequenced in a study of blood T cell repertoires in COVID-19. This table comes from immunoSEQ multiplex PCR, and its TCRdb copy is limited to in-frame clones, with some not included. The data show about 300,000 clones, around 86% seen once. Material for sequencing was PBMCs or T cells enriched from blood (not recorded which). These receptors were collected from a man in his sixties who had recovered from COVID-19.

The chain links TRBV28 to TRBJ1-5; D may be TRBD1 (6 bases). With 1 base removed from V and 0 bases from J, the gap between germline ends came to 13 bases. Germline loops: CDR1 MDHEN, CDR2 SYDVKM. This CDR3 is built from 17 residues. CDR3 residues: CASSLSGTKGSNQPQHF. The CDR3 nucleotides are TGTGCCAGCAGTTTATCCGGGACAAAGGGTAGCAATCAGCCCCAGCATTTT.

This chain uses TRBV5-1 with TRBJ2-3; 8 bases agree with TRBD2. The J segment lost 0 bases and the V segment lost 5 bases, leaving 8 bases of the junction unmatched. This CDR3 has 16 residues. Germline CDR1 is SGHRS and CDR2 is YFSETQ. CDR3 DNA sequence: TGCGCCAGCAGGCAAACTAGCGGAATTAGCACAGATACGCAGTATTTT. Amino acid sequence: CASRQTSGISTDTQYF.

As regards this clone: Its ends do not fully match the called genes, so a read error is possible. V usage is TRBV7-3 and J usage is TRBJ2-3, with a weak D call TRBD2 (5 bases). Germline CDR1 and CDR2: SGHTA and FQGTGA. The CDR3 sequence is 13 residues long. The CDR3 sequence is CASSFLSRTLVHF. The CDR3 nucleotides are TGTGCCAGCAGCTTCCTCTCTAGGACTTTAGTGCATTTT.

The rearrangement joins TRBV2 to TRBJ1-2, with a tentative D call TRBD1 (6 bases). The CDR3 is made up of 12 amino acids. Germline V gene lookup returns CDR1 SNHLY and CDR2 FYNNEI. V shed 4 bases and J shed 7 bases, with 10 bases lying between them. The CDR3 loop reads CASSVTGIGYTF. As DNA, the CDR3 is TGTGCCAGCAGTGTAACAGGGATTGGCTACACCTTC.

The V gene is TRBV6-5, the J gene TRBJ2-4; 7 bases agree with TRBD2. Looked up from germline, CDR1 is MNHEY and CDR2 is SVGAGI. This CDR3 has 15 residues. The J segment lost 6 bases and the V segment lost 0 bases, leaving 5 bases of the junction unmatched. The CDR3 coding sequence is TGTGCCAGCAGTTACTCAGGGGAGGGCCTAAACATTCAGTACTTC. Encoded protein: CASSYSGEGLNIQYF.

The chain links TRBV11-2 to TRBJ2-2; 8 bases are shared with TRBD2. Losses at the gene ends were 5 bases for V and 4 bases for J; bases not matched to a gene: 12. CDR3 length: 17 amino acids. Germline V gives CDR1 SGHAT, CDR2 FQNNGV. The CDR3 spells CASSLGWGGRTTGELFF. DNA for the CDR3: TGTGCCAGCAGCCTGGGATGGGGCGGGAGGACCACCGGGGAGCTGTTTTTT.

This clone was detected only once. V gene TRBV5-1 combines with J gene TRBJ2-4; D possibly corresponds to TRBD1 (5 bases). With 4 bases removed from V and 10 bases from J, the gap between germline ends came to 21 bases. Per germline, CDR1 SGHRS and CDR2 YFSETQ. The CDR3 is 15 residues long. CDR3 sequence reads: CASSHLPSDSRIQYF. In DNA form, the CDR3 reads TGCGCCAGCAGCCACCTACCTTCCGACAGTCGGATTCAGTACTTC.

The chain combines TRBV24-1 with TRBJ1-4, with unresolved D. The CDR3 has 13 amino acids. V lost 3 bases to trimming and J lost 5 bases, with 6 bases between them. Looked up from germline, CDR1 is KGHDR and CDR2 is SFDVKD. The CDR3 coding sequence is TGTGCCACCAGTGATATCGAGAATGAAAAACTGTTTTTT. Translation: CATSDIENEKLFF.

This clone was seen just once. The V call is TRBV6-5, the J call TRBJ1-1, with 7 bases aligning to TRBD1. Germline CDR1 and CDR2: MNHEY and SVGAGI. V gave up 8 bases and J gave up 1 base; unmatched junction bases: 4. The CDR3 is 13 amino acids. The CDR3 sequence: CASEGQTNTEAFF. The DNA for the CDR3 is TGTGCCAGCGAGGGACAGACGAACACTGAAGCTTTCTTT.

The chain employs TRBV19 and TRBJ2-3; weak D call: TRBD2 (6 bases). In germline, CDR1 is LNHDA, CDR2 SQIVND (reference sequence). Trimming left V 3 bases short and J 4 bases short, with 11 bases between. CDR3 length equals 14 residues. CDR3 bases: TGTGCCAGTAGTATGACTAGTCTCCCAGATACGCAGTATTTT. It translates to CASSMTSLPDTQYF.

The chain carries TRBV28 and TRBJ2-5, with D uncertain. The length of the CDR3 is 13 residues. The V gene lost 2 bases and the J gene lost 2 bases, with 6 bases spanning the gap. Germline CDR1 is MDHEN and CDR2 is SYDVKM. CDR3: CASSLTVQETQYF. CDR3 nucleotides: TGTGCCAGCAGTTTAACGGTGCAAGAGACCCAGTACTTC.

The V and J genes are TRBV14 and TRBJ2-1; TRBD2 aligns across 7 bases. CDR1 and CDR2 (germline): SGHDN, FVKESK. The J segment lost 7 bases and the V segment lost 0 bases, leaving 9 bases of the junction unmatched. The CDR3 runs to 16 residues. The CDR3 region is CASSQDRGRAWNEQFF. For the CDR3, the DNA is TGTGCCAGCAGCCAAGATCGGGGGAGGGCCTGGAATGAGCAGTTCTTC.

The chain recombines TRBV19 with TRBJ2-1; 9 bases line up with TRBD2. Per germline, CDR1 LNHDA and CDR2 SQIVND (reference sequence). CDR3 length: 13 residues. The ends lost 8 bases at V and 12 bases at J; junction bases unmatched: 11. CDR3 DNA: TGTGCCAGTTGGGCTAGCGGGACCTCATCGCAGTTCTTC. Translating gives CASWASGTSSQFF.

This chain uses TRBV24-1 with TRBJ2-5; 9 bases match TRBD1. With V trimmed by 7 bases and J by 5 bases, 10 bases remained unmatched. The CDR3 totals 15 residues. The germline gives CDR1 KGHDR, CDR2 SFDVKD. The CDR3 DNA reads as TGTGCCACCAGCATTAACAGGGGGCTAGGGGAGACCCAGTACTTC. This gives the protein CATSINRGLGETQYF.

J is TRBJ1-3 and V is TRBV4-3; 8 positions match TRBD1. Germline trimming cut 4 bases from V and 3 bases from J; bases unmatched to any gene: 5. The CDR3 covers 15 residues. Germline CDR1 reads LGHNA; CDR2 reads YSLEER. The CDR3 sequence is CASSPQGAFGNTIYF. The CDR3 DNA sequence: TGCGCCAGCAGCCCTCAGGGGGCCTTTGGAAACACCATATATTTT.

This chain connects TRBV6-5 to TRBJ2-3; 7 bases fit TRBD1. The V and J ends lost 2 bases and 5 bases, in that order; junction bases with no gene match: 10. Germline V lookup: CDR1 MNHEY, CDR2 SVGAGI. This CDR3 comprises 16 residues. DNA for the CDR3: TGTGCCAGCAGTTACACGGGACAGAACTACGGAGATACGCAGTATTTT. Protein product: CASSYTGQNYGDTQYF.

This chain links TRBV5-1 with TRBJ2-7; 7 bases map to TRBD1. The CDR3 runs to 14 residues. CDR1 is SGHRS and CDR2 is YFSETQ in the germline V gene. V shed 1 base and J 1 base; nucleotides not matched to a gene: 2. CDR3 in DNA: TGCGCCAGCAGCTTGACGACAGGGTCCTACGAGCAGTACTTC. Its translation: CASSLTTGSYEQYF.

The chain couples TRBV28 to TRBJ1-5; 8 nucleotides agree with TRBD1. After removal of 7 bases from V and 7 bases from J, the junction contained 15 bases not matched to a gene. Germline V CDR1 and CDR2: MDHEN, SYDVKM. The CDR3 sequence is 16 residues long. CDR3: CASINWTGRRGQPQHF. CDR3 sequence (DNA): TGTGCCAGCATTAATTGGACAGGGCGGCGGGGACAGCCCCAGCATTTT.

The rearrangement links TRBV24-1 to TRBJ2-3, with D possibly being TRBD1 (5 bases). V shed 4 bases and J shed 1 base, with 11 bases lying between them. In germline, CDR1 is KGHDR, CDR2 SFDVKD. The CDR3 runs to 15 residues. The CDR3 region is CATSDPLGRTDTQYF. In nucleotides, the CDR3 is TGTGCCACCAGTGACCCCCTGGGGCGCACAGATACGCAGTATTTT.

The genes are TRBV11-2 and TRBJ2-2, with D uncertain. V was shortened by 1 base and J by 8 bases, with 5 bases between the two germline ends. CDR1 is SGHAT and CDR2 is FQNNGV in the germline V gene. This CDR3 spans 12 amino acids. The CDR3 DNA sequence: TGTGCCAGCAGCTTAGGACTTGGGGAGCTGTTTTTT. This sequence encodes CASSLGLGELFF.

The rearrangement uses TRBV19 and TRBJ2-4, with 13 bases that match TRBD2. The germline V gene encodes CDR1 LNHDA and CDR2 SQIVND (reference sequence). The CDR3 consists of 19 residues. With V trimmed by 1 base and J by 0 bases, 6 bases remained unmatched. The CDR3 DNA follows: TGTGCCAGTAGTATAGGACTAGCGGGAGGAGGCCTAGCCAAAAACATTCAGTACTTC. Translated: CASSIGLAGGGLAKNIQYF.

This chain uses TRBV14 with TRBJ2-7; D is possibly TRBD1 (6 bases). Trimming took 3 bases from V and 3 from J, leaving 15 bases between them. The germline V gene has CDR1 SGHDN and CDR2 FVKESK. This CDR3 has 15 amino acids. The CDR3 region has the DNA TGTGCCAGCAGCCACTTGACAGGAAGATACTACGAGCAGTACTTC. Protein: CASSHLTGRYYEQYF.

This clone turned up a few times. This sequence joins TRBV24-1 and TRBJ1-2; D remains ambiguous. Trimming cost V 9 bases and J 1 base, with 8 bases left between them. The CDR3 is made up of 12 amino acids. Germline V gives CDR1 KGHDR, CDR2 SFDVKD. CDR3 residues: CATAQNNYGYTF. The CDR3 DNA reads as TGTGCCACCGCCCAGAATAACTATGGCTACACCTTC.

This chain joins TRBV6-5 and TRBJ2-5; 12 nucleotides agree with TRBD2. This CDR3 region has 15 residues. Germline-derived CDR1 and CDR2 are MNHEY and SVGAGI. V shed 6 bases and J 7 bases; nucleotides not matched to a gene: 9. CDR3 bases: TGTGCCAGCAGACCAATTTCTAGCGGGGGGGGGACCCAGTACTTC. As protein: CASRPISSGGGTQYF.

J is TRBJ2-7 and V is TRBV5-4, with D possibly being TRBD1 (5 bases). Trimming took 5 bases from V and 3 from J, leaving 24 bases between them. The CDR3 is made up of 17 amino acids. Germline V lookup: CDR1 SGHNT, CDR2 YYREEE (reference sequence). The CDR3 region is CASRPSPVGKGHYEQYF. CDR3 DNA: TGTGCCAGCAGACCCTCGCCGGTGGGCAAGGGGCACTACGAGCAGTACTTC.

The chain carries TRBV7-3 and TRBJ2-1; 11 nucleotides line up with TRBD2. Germline V gives CDR1 SGHTA, CDR2 FQGTGA. Trimming at V came to 5 bases and at J to 4 bases, leaving 10 bases not matched to a gene. The length of the CDR3 is 17 residues. CDR3 nucleotide sequence: TGTGCCAGCAGCCCAACTAGCGGGAGAAACCTTTACAATGAGCAGTTCTTC. Its translation is CASSPTSGRNLYNEQFF.

V and J are TRBV15 and TRBJ1-3; D may be TRBD1 (5 bases). V lost 0 bases and J lost 3, with 24 bases in between. The CDR3 totals 20 residues. Germline lookup yields CDR1 LNHNV and CDR2 YYDKDF (reference sequence). This CDR3 is CATSREFGTRERGSGNTIYF. DNA of the CDR3: TGTGCCACCAGCAGAGAGTTTGGGACGCGGGAACGGGGGAGTGGAAACACCATATATTTT. The variable domain in full, completed from reference TRBV15 and TRBJ1-3, reads DAMVIQNPRYQVTQFGKPVTLSCSQTLNHNVMYWYQQKSSQAPKLLFHYYDKDFNNEADTPDNFQSRRPNTSFCFLDIRSPGLGDTAMYLCATSREFGTRERGSGNTIYFGEGSWLTVV.

This chain joins TRBV2 and TRBJ1-4; tentative D call: TRBD1 (5 bases). The CDR3 has 14 residues. Germline-derived CDR1 and CDR2 are SNHLY and FYNNEI. Trimming took 6 bases from V and 7 from J, leaving 15 bases between them. The CDR3 protein is CASSAGTWGEKLFF. The DNA of the CDR3 is TGTGCCAGCAGCGCCGGGACTTGGGGTGAAAAACTGTTTTTT.

The chain employs TRBV5-1 and TRBJ2-7; perhaps TRBD1 as D (5 bases). V was shortened by 4 bases and J by 9 bases, with 17 bases between the two germline ends. CDR1 and CDR2 from the germline V gene are SGHRS and YFSETQ. This CDR3 comprises 13 residues. CDR3 in DNA: TGCGCCAGCAGCCCCTGGACCGGGCAGGGGCAGTACTTC. Translation: CASSPWTGQGQYF.

About this clone: Relative to the germline gene, one junction end is altered; a read error may explain this. The V call is TRBV7-7, the J call TRBJ2-7; D is perhaps TRBD1 (6 bases). Germline CDR1 is SSHAT and CDR2 is FNYEAQ (reference sequence). The CDR3 has 13 amino acids. As DNA, the CDR3 is TGTGCTAGCAGCCTGGACAGATCCTACGAGCAGTACTTC. Its translation: CASSLDRSYEQYF.